This TCR beta chain is drawn from a study of CD8 T cells in Susac syndrome. CDR1 and CDR2 from the germline V gene are MNHEY and SMNVEV (reference sequence). Unmatched junction bases numbered 14, after V lost 6 bases and J lost 2 bases. CDR3 length: 20 amino acids. The RNA, about 0.45 to 1 ug, was put through reverse transcription using random hexamers. TCRdb used MiXCR to reprocess the immunoSEQ multiplex PCR reads, holding one entry per CDR3 protein. The table has 77,000 or so distinct CDR3 sequences, roughly 91% seen once. This sequence was found in a human donor with Susac syndrome. The genes are TRBV27 and TRBJ2-2; 14 bases match TRBD2. Input material: CD4+ T cells from PBMCs. Written as DNA, the CDR3 is TGTGCCAGCAGGGCCAGACTAGCGGGAGGGCCAGAAGTAAACACCGGGGAGCTGTTTTTT. Its protein is CASRARLAGGPEVNTGELFF.